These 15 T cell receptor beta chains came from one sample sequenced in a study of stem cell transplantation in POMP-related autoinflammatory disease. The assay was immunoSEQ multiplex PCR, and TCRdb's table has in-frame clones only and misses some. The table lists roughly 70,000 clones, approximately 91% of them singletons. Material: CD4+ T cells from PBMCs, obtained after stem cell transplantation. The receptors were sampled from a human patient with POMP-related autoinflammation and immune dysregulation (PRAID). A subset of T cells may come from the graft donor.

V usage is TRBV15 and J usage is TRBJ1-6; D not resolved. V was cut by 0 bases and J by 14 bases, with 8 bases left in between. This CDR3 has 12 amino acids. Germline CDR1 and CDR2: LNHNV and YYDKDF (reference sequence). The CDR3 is CATSRDAESLHF. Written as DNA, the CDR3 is TGTGCCACCAGCAGAGATGCTGAGTCCCTCCACTTT. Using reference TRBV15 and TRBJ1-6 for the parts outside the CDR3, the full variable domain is DAMVIQNPRYQVTQFGKPVTLSCSQTLNHNVMYWYQQKSSQAPKLLFHYYDKDFNNEADTPDNFQSRRPNTSFCFLDIRSPGLGDTAMYLCATSRDAESLHFGNGTRLTVT.

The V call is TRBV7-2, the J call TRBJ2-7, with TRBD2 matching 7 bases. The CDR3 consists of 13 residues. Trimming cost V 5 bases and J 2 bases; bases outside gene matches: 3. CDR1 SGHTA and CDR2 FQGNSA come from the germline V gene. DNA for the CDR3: TGTGCCAGCAGCCTCGGGACTACCTACGAGCAGTACTTC. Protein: CASSLGTTYEQYF.

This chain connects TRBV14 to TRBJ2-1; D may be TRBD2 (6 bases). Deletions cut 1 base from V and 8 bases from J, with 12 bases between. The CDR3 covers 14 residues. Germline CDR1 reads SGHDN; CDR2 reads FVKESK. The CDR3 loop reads CASSQVGGSHEQFF. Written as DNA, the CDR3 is TGTGCCAGCAGCCAAGTGGGGGGTAGTCATGAGCAGTTCTTC.

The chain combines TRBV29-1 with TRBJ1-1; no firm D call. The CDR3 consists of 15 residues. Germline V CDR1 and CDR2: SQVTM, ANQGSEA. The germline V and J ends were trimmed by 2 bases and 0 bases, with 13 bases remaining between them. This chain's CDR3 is CSVEFLAPMNTEAFF. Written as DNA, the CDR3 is TGCAGCGTTGAATTTCTGGCTCCTATGAACACTGAAGCTTTCTTT.

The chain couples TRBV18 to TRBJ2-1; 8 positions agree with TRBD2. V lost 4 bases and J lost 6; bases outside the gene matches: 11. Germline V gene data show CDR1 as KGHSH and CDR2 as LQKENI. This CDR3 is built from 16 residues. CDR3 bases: TGTGCCAGCTCACTCCTTCAAGCGGGAGTCCCCAATGAGCAGTTCTTC. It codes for CASSLLQAGVPNEQFF.

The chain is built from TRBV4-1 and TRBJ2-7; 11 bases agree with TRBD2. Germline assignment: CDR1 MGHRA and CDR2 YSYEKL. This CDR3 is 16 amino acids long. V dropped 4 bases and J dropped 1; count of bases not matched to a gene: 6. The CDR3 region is CASSPIGLAGSYEQYF. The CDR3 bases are TGCGCCAGCAGCCCAATCGGACTAGCGGGTTCCTACGAGCAGTACTTC.

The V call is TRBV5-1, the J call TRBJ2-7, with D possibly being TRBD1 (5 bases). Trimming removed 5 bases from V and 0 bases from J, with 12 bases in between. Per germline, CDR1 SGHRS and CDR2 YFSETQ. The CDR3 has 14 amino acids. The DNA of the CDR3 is TGCGCCAGCAGTTCTACAGGAGCCTCCTACGAGCAGTACTTC. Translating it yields CASSSTGASYEQYF.

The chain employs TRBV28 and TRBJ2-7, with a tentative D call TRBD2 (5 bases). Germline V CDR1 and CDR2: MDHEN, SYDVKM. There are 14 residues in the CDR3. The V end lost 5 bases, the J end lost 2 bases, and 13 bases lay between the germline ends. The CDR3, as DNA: TGTGCCAGCAGTCCTACCGGGGAACCCTACGAGCAGTACGTC. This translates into CASSPTGEPYEQYV.

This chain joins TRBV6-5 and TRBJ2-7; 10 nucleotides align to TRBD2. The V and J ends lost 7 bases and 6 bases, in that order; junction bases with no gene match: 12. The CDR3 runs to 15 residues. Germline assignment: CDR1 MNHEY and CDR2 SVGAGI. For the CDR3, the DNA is TGTGCCAGCACCGATCTAGCGGGAGATCGGTGCGAGCAGTACTTC. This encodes CASTDLAGDRCEQYF.

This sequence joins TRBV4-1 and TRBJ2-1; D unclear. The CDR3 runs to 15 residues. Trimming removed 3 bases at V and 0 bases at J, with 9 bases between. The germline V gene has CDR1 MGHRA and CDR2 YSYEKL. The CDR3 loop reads CASSHTVSSYNEQFF. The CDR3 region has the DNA TGCGCCAGCAGCCACACAGTGAGCTCCTACAATGAGCAGTTCTTC.

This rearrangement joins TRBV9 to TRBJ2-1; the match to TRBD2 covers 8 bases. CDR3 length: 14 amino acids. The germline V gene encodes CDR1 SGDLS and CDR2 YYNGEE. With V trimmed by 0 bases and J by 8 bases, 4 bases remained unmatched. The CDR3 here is CASSVAAGGYEQFF. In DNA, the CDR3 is TGTGCCAGCAGCGTAGCTGCGGGAGGCTATGAGCAGTTCTTC.

In DNA, the CDR3 is TGTGCCAGCAGTCGAGGACAGGGCTATGGCTACACCTTC. Its translation: CASSRGQGYGYTF. The chain is built from TRBV6-5 and TRBJ1-2; 8 nucleotides align to TRBD1. Unmatched junction bases numbered 3, after V lost 5 bases and J lost 4 bases. Germline V lookup: CDR1 MNHEY, CDR2 SVGAGI. The CDR3 has 13 amino acids.

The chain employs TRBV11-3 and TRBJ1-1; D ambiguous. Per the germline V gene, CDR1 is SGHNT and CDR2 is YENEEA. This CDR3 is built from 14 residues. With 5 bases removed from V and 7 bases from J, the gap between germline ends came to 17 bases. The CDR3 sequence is CASSRSEWVFEAFF. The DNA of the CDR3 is TGTGCCAGCAGCCGGTCAGAGTGGGTCTTTGAAGCTTTCTTT.

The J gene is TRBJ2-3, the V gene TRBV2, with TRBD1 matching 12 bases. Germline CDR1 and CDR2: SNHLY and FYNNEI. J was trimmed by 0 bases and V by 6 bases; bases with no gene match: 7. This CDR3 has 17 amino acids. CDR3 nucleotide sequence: TGTGCCAGCAGCTGGGACAGGGGGCGGGGTAGCACAGATACGCAGTATTTT. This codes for CASSWDRGRGSTDTQYF. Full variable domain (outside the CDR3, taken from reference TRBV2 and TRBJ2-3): EPEVTQTPSHQVTQMGQEVILRCVPISNHLYFYWYRQILGQKVEFLVSFYNNEISEKSEIFDDQFSVERPDGSNFTLKIRSTKLEDSAMYFCASSWDRGRGSTDTQYFGPGTRLTVL.

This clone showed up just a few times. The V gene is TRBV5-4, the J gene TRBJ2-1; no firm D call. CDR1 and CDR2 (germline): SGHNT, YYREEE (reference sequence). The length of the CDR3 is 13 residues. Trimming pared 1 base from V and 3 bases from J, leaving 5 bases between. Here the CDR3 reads CASSLSYYNEQFF. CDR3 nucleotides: TGTGCCAGCAGCTTGTCTTACTACAATGAGCAGTTCTTC. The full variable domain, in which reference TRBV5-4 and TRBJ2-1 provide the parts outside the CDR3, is ETGVTQSPTHLIKTRGQQVTLRCSSQSGHNTVSWYQQALGQGPQFIFQYYREEENGRGNFPPRFSGLQFPNYSSELNVNALELDDSALYLCASSLSYYNEQFFGPGTRLTVL.